Listed below are T cell receptor beta chains from one sample, sequenced in a study of lymphopenia after photon versus proton radiotherapy. Some clones are missing from TCRdb's copy, which holds only in-frame ones; the method was immunoSEQ multiplex PCR. The repertoire consists of around 70,000 clones, with about nine tenths occurring once and the leading ten covering 2.2%. Sequencing used peripheral blood, obtained from a patient treated with photon-based radiotherapy. Receptor source: a woman in her forties with cholangiocarcinoma. Each CDR3 is given with its conserved first and last residue. The D gene is left open where the match is weak. Rows give clone size only sometimes, using once, few, many, or a class for an expanded clone.

TRBD2 | TRBJ2-7 | TRBV27 | few | CASSLGRGAYEQYF | TGTGCCAGCAGTTTAGGGAGGGGCGCCTACGAGCAGTACTTC
TRBD1 | TRBJ2-7 | TRBV18 | NA | CASSPPGRGPNF | TGTGCCAGCTCACCACCAGGCAGGGGGCCTAATTTC
NA | TRBJ2-7 | TRBV11-2 | NA | CASSLETLRRQDYEQYF | TGTGCCAGCAGCTTAGAAACCCTGCGTCGGCAGGACTACGAGCAGTACTTC
NA | TRBJ1-1 | TRBV7-9 | NA | CASGLGAGTLEAFF | TGTGCCAGCGGACTGGGGGCGGGGACACTTGAAGCTTTCTTT
TRBD2 | TRBJ2-7 | TRBV4-1 | NA | CASSQEGFGGNEQYF | TGCGCCAGCAGCCAAGAAGGCTTCGGGGGGAACGAGCAGTACTTC
NA | TRBJ1-3 | TRBV7-9 | NA | CASSLSGGVSGNTIYF | TGTGCCAGCAGCTTAAGCGGTGGGGTCTCTGGAAACACCATATATTTT
TRBD2 | TRBJ2-1 | TRBV7-8 | NA | CASSPSSGYNEQFF | TGTGCCAGCAGCCCCTCTAGCGGCTACAATGAGCAGTTCTTC
NA | TRBJ1-1 | TRBV19 | NA | CASSMRDTEAFF | TGTGCCAGTAGTATGAGGGACACTGAAGCTTTCTTT
TRBD1 | TRBJ2-2 | TRBV27 | NA | CASSRTGGGTGELFF | TGTGCCAGCAGCCGGACAGGGGGCGGCACCGGGGAGCTGTTTTTT
NA | TRBJ2-2 | TRBV9 | once | CASSDRPASGELFF | TGTGCCAGCAGCGACCGGCCCGCGTCCGGGGAGCTGTTTTTT
NA | TRBJ1-2 | TRBV25-1 | NA | CASSDRVVAGYTF | TGTGCCAGCAGTGACAGGGTAGTAGCTGGCTACACCTTC
NA | TRBJ1-6 | TRBV28 | NA | CASSYEGSSYNSPLHF | TGTGCCAGCAGTTACGAAGGGAGCTCCTATAATTCACCCCTCCACTTT
NA | TRBJ1-4 | TRBV5-4 | NA | CASSHPTNEKLFF | TGTGCCAGCAGCCATCCTACTAATGAAAAACTGTTTTTT
NA | TRBJ1-5 | TRBV4-3 | once | CASSQGRRNQPQHF | TGCGCCAGCAGCCAAGGCCGAAGAAATCAGCCCCAGCATTTT
NA | TRBJ1-6 | TRBV10-3 | NA | CAISDSLGGGSSYNSPLHF | TGTGCCATCAGTGACTCTCTTGGGGGGGGAAGCTCCTATAATTCACCCCTCCACTTT
NA | TRBJ1-6 | TRBV27 | NA | CASSSSPGVPLHF | TGTGCCAGCAGTTCATCCCCAGGGGTACCCCTCCACTTT
TRBD1 | TRBJ2-7 | TRBV11-1 | NA | CASTHRGQSSYEQYF | TGTGCCAGCACCCACCGGGGACAGAGCTCCTACGAGCAGTACTTC
NA | TRBJ1-1 | TRBV6-1 | once | CASSLRQTEAFF | TGTGCCAGCAGCCTCAGGCAGACTGAAGCTTTCTTT
NA | TRBJ1-2 | TRBV9 | NA | CASSGEGYTF | TGTGCCAGCAGCGGCGAGGGCTACACCTTC
NA | TRBJ1-1 | TRBV19 | NA | CASSRDLNTEAFF | TGTGCCAGTAGTAGAGATTTGAACACTGAAGCTTTCTTT
NA | TRBJ2-1 | TRBV28 | NA | CASSSRTEQFF | TGTGCCAGCTCGAGTCGGACTGAGCAGTTCTTC
NA | TRBJ1-5 | TRBV7-9 | NA | CASSLGQSSNQPQHF | TGTGCCAGCAGCTTAGGGCAAAGTAGCAATCAGCCCCAGCATTTT
TRBD1 | TRBJ1-4 | TRBV9 | NA | CASSVGDRGYEKLFF | TGTGCCAGCAGCGTAGGGGACAGGGGTTATGAAAAACTGTTTTTT
NA | TRBJ2-5 | TRBV7-3 | NA | CASSQKGGETQYF | TGTGCCAGCAGTCAGAAGGGCGGGGAGACCCAGTACTTC
TRBD2 | TRBJ2-4 | TRBV4-3 | NA | CASSLATGTSGDVAKNIQYF | TGCGCCAGCAGCCTTGCCACCGGGACTAGCGGAGACGTAGCCAAAAACATTCAGTACTTC
NA | TRBJ1-5 | TRBV7-2 | NA | CASSLSGNQPQHF | TGTGCCAGCAGCTTAAGCGGCAATCAGCCCCAGCATTTT
NA | TRBJ1-2 | TRBV2 | few | CASSPPGDKGYTF | TGTGCCAGCAGCCCCCCCGGGGATAAAGGCTACACCTTC
NA | TRBJ1-3 | TRBV7-2 | NA | CASSADSSSGNTIYF | TGTGCCAGCAGCGCGGACAGTTCCTCTGGAAACACCATATATTTT
NA | TRBJ1-5 | TRBV30 | NA | CAWSGEGSGSNQPQHF | TGTGCCTGGAGTGGCGAGGGCTCGGGTAGCAATCAGCCCCAGCATTTT
TRBD1 | TRBJ1-1 | TRBV2 | NA | CASTRDRVPTEAFF | TGTGCCAGCACCCGGGACAGGGTTCCCACTGAAGCTTTCTTT
NA | TRBJ1-2 | TRBV4-3 | NA | CASSQASSRAGYGYTF | TGCGCCAGCAGCCAAGCCAGCAGCAGGGCGGGATATGGCTACACCTTC
NA | TRBJ2-7 | TRBV19 | once | CASSIAALRSYEQYF | TGTGCCAGTAGTATAGCGGCCCTCCGCTCCTACGAGCAGTACTTC
NA | TRBJ2-7 | TRBV5-1 | NA | CASSLGHKEDEQYF | TGCGCCAGCAGCTTGGGACATAAGGAAGACGAGCAGTACTTC
NA | TRBJ2-1 | TRBV5-1 | NA | CASSLAGLNEQFF | TGCGCCAGCAGCTTGGCGGGTCTCAATGAGCAGTTCTTC
NA | TRBJ2-4 | TRBV18 | NA | CASSPPAGLGKNIQYF | TGTGCCAGCTCACCACCGGCAGGGCTTGGCAAAAACATTCAGTACTTC
TRBD2 | TRBJ2-1 | TRBV28 | NA | CASSLTGLAGGRYEQFF | TGTGCCAGCAGTTTAACTGGACTAGCGGGAGGGCGCTATGAGCAGTTCTTC
NA | TRBJ1-3 | TRBV5-6 | NA | CASSSLGNTIYF | TGTGCCAGCAGCTCTCTAGGAAACACCATATATTTT
NA | TRBJ1-1 | TRBV5-6 | NA | CASSLEDRWNTEAFF | TGTGCCAGCAGCTTGGAGGACAGATGGAACACTGAAGCTTTCTTT
NA | TRBJ2-3 | TRBV5-1 | NA | CASSLAAGTTDTQYF | TGCGCCAGCAGCTTGGCCGCGGGAACCACAGATACGCAGTATTTT
NA | TRBJ2-7 | TRBV5-1 | NA | CASSLAGREQYF | TGCGCCAGCAGCTTGGCGGGGCGCGAGCAGTACTTC